The rows below give T cell receptor beta chains drawn from one sample of a study of blood T cell repertoires in COVID-19. The data were produced by immunoSEQ multiplex PCR, yet TCRdb's version contains in-frame clones alone and is incomplete. The table records 300,000 to 450,000 clones, more than 75% of them present only once. What was sequenced was peripheral blood. The receptors derive from a human donor with acute or convalescent COVID-19. The donor label of this sample is uncertain. Both conserved end residues are part of each CDR3. Fields, in order: CDR3 protein, CDR3 DNA, clone size, V gene, J gene, D gene. D genes are given only for firm matches. Expanded clones get a size class; other rows say once, few or many, or leave the size out.

CAWSDRASNQPQHF	TGTGCCTGGAGCGACAGGGCGAGCAATCAGCCCCAGCATTTT	-	TRBV30	TRBJ1-5	TRBD1
CASSLGDLAGLNTGELFF	TGCGCCAGCAGCTTGGGGGACCTAGCGGGATTGAACACCGGGGAGCTGTTTTTT	-	TRBV5-1	TRBJ2-2	TRBD2
CASRRTGEQPQHF	TGTGCCAGCAGGAGGACAGGCGAGCAGCCCCAGCATTTT	few	TRBV6-6	TRBJ1-5	TRBD1
CASSLGSRGQTEAFF	TGTGCCAGCAGCTTAGGGAGTCGGGGTCAAACTGAAGCTTTCTTT	-	TRBV7-6	TRBJ1-1	-
CASSFTGVGETQYF	TGTGCCAGCAGCTTCACAGGGGTGGGAGAGACCCAGTACTTC	-	TRBV11-2	TRBJ2-5	TRBD1
CASSPHAGPNTEAFF	TGTGCCAGCTCACCACATGCAGGCCCGAACACTGAAGCTTTCTTT	-	TRBV18	TRBJ1-1	-
CASRPGLVVDDEQFF	TGTGCCAGCAGGCCCGGACTAGTGGTCGACGATGAGCAGTTCTTC	few	TRBV2	TRBJ2-1	TRBD2
CASSRGQETTYEQYF	TGCGCCAGCAGCCGAGGACAGGAGACGACCTACGAGCAGTACTTC	-	TRBV5-1	TRBJ2-7	TRBD1
CASSFEYSEQYF	TGTGCCAGCAGCTTTGAGTACTCCGAGCAGTACTTC	-	TRBV7-2	TRBJ2-7	-
CASSSTGYGYTF	TGTGCCAGCAGCTCGACGGGCTATGGCTACACCTTC	-	TRBV5-6	TRBJ1-2	-
CASSSQTGSSYEQYF	TGTGCCAGCAGCTCGCAGACAGGGAGCTCCTACGAGCAGTACTTC	-	TRBV7-6	TRBJ2-7	TRBD1
CASSGGVSGANVLTF	TGTGCCAGTAGTGGGGGCGTCTCTGGGGCCAACGTCCTGACTTTC	-	TRBV19	TRBJ2-6	-
CACSDRGWAEKLFF	TGTGCCTGCTCTGACAGGGGATGGGCTGAAAAACTGTTTTTT	-	TRBV30	TRBJ1-4	TRBD1
CASRGPAEAFF	TGCGCCAGCAGGGGGCCCGCTGAAGCTTTCTTT	few	TRBV10-2	TRBJ1-1	-
CASSRIAYEQYF	TGTGCCAGCAGCCGAATAGCCTACGAGCAGTACTTC	-	TRBV5-6	TRBJ2-7	-
CASSSLGTDTQYF	TGTGCCAGCAGCTCCCTTGGCACAGATACGCAGTATTTT	-	TRBV5-4	TRBJ2-3	-
CASSSGGFNEQFF	TGCGCCAGCAGCTCGGGGGGGTTCAATGAGCAGTTCTTC	-	TRBV5-1	TRBJ2-1	TRBD2
CSASRTGGQFF	TGCAGTGCTAGCCGGACAGGTGGGCAGTTCTTC	-	TRBV20-1	TRBJ2-1	TRBD1
CASSQNRDYNSPLHF	TGTGCCAGCTCGCAAAACAGGGACTATAATTCACCCCTCCACTTT	-	TRBV18	TRBJ1-6	-
CASSTGGAFRTGELFF	TGCGCCAGCAGCACAGGGGGCGCGTTTCGCACCGGGGAGCTGTTTTTT	few	TRBV10-1	TRBJ2-2	TRBD1
CASSFSGTGSPEQYF	TGTGCCAGCAGCTTCTCCGGGACAGGGAGCCCCGAGCAGTACTTC	-	TRBV5-5	TRBJ2-7	TRBD1
CSVRTGQGQPQHF	TGCAGCGTTAGGACAGGGCAGGGCCAGCCCCAGCATTTT	few	TRBV29-1	TRBJ1-5	TRBD1
CAWSGQIHTEAFF	TGTGCCTGGAGTGGACAGATACACACTGAAGCTTTCTTT	-	TRBV30	TRBJ1-1	-
CASSLVTGNTIYF	TGTGCCAGCAGTTTAGTTACTGGAAACACCATATATTTT	once	TRBV12-3/TRBV12-4	TRBJ1-3	-
CASSSPGVRSPLHF	TGTGCCAGCAGTTCCCCGGGGGTTAGATCACCCCTCCACTTT	-	TRBV28	TRBJ1-6	-
CASSSPGLAGGRGYNEQFF	TGTGCCAGCAGCAGCCCGGGACTAGCGGGAGGGCGGGGCTACAATGAGCAGTTCTTC	-	TRBV6-2/TRBV6-3	TRBJ2-1	TRBD2
CASSLDAGTSTDTQYF	TGCGCCAGCAGCTTGGACGCGGGTACTAGCACAGATACGCAGTATTTT	-	TRBV5-1	TRBJ2-3	-
CASSLREVATRYF	TGTGCCAGCAGTTTAAGAGAGGTAGCTACCAGGTATTTT	-	TRBV12-3/TRBV12-4	TRBJ2-3	-
CASSLEGTAGGYTF	TGTGCCAGCAGCTTAGAAGGAACAGCGGGAGGCTACACCTTC	-	TRBV7-9	TRBJ1-2	-
CASSSTGELKTQYF	TGTGCCAGCAGTTCCACAGGGGAATTAAAGACCCAGTACTTC	-	TRBV7-9	TRBJ2-5	TRBD1
CASTSWAARSPLHF	TGTGCCAGCACATCGTGGGCAGCCAGGTCACCCCTCCACTTT	-	TRBV3-1/TRBV3-2	TRBJ1-6	-
CASSLDRSSYNEQFF	TGCGCCAGCAGCTTGGACAGAAGCTCCTACAATGAGCAGTTCTTC	-	TRBV5-1	TRBJ2-1	-
CASSARGGSEAFF	TGTGCCAGCAGTGCAAGAGGGGGCTCTGAAGCTTTCTTT	few	TRBV27	TRBJ1-1	TRBD1
CASRSATGEDGNTIYF	TGTGCCAGCAGGTCAGCCACAGGGGAGGATGGAAACACCATATATTTT	-	TRBV6-6	TRBJ1-3	TRBD1
CSVERKLANNEQFF	TGCAGCGTTGAAAGGAAACTAGCAAACAATGAGCAGTTCTTC	-	TRBV29-1	TRBJ2-1	-
CASSGQPPAGVLRGEQFF	TGTGCCAGTAGTGGACAACCCCCTGCGGGAGTTTTAAGGGGGGAGCAGTTCTTC	-	TRBV19	TRBJ2-1	-
CASKGSGTDEWDTQYF	TGTGCCAGCAAAGGATCAGGGACAGACGAATGGGATACGCAGTATTTT	-	TRBV5-5	TRBJ2-3	TRBD1
CASSLLTGGGGYTF	TGTGCCAGCAGCTTACTTACAGGGGGAGGTGGCTACACCTTC	once	TRBV7-9	TRBJ1-2	TRBD1
CASSLRTYQNEQFF	TGTGCCAGCAGCTTGAGGACTTACCAAAATGAGCAGTTCTTC	once	TRBV7-2	TRBJ2-1	-
CASSYSMGPEETQYF	TGTGCCAGCAGTTACTCGATGGGGCCGGAAGAGACCCAGTACTTC	-	TRBV6-2/TRBV6-3	TRBJ2-5	-
CASSLSSADTQYF	TGTGCCAGCAGCTTAAGTAGTGCAGATACGCAGTATTTT	few	TRBV7-8	TRBJ2-3	-
CASSLGLAGGADTQYF	TGCGCCAGCAGCCTGGGACTAGCGGGAGGAGCGGATACGCAGTATTTT	-	TRBV4-1	TRBJ2-3	TRBD2
CASSAGQGSEQYF	TGTGCCAGCAGCGCGGGACAGGGGAGCGAGCAGTACTTC	-	TRBV7-9	TRBJ2-7	TRBD1
CASSQAPQGRYYTDTQYF	TGTGCCAGCAGCCAAGCCCCCCAGGGGCGGTACTACACAGATACGCAGTATTTT	-	TRBV4-2	TRBJ2-3	-
CASADPGRGTDTQYF	TGTGCCAGTGCAGACCCCGGGCGGGGCACAGATACGCAGTATTTT	-	TRBV19	TRBJ2-3	-
CASSPRSGKQFF	TGTGCCAGCTCTCCACGTAGCGGGAAGCAGTTCTTC	-	TRBV18	TRBJ2-1	TRBD2
CASSLARGSGNTIYF	TGTGCCAGCAGCTTAGCGAGGGGGTCTGGAAACACCATATATTTT	-	TRBV7-2	TRBJ1-3	-
CASTPDRVRRDF	TGTGCCAGCACCCCCGACCGGGTTAGGAGAGACTTC	once	TRBV12-1	TRBJ2-7	-
CASSTGDRLYTF	TGTGCCAGCAGCACCGGAGACAGGTTATACACCTTC	-	TRBV7-9	TRBJ1-2	-
CASSLGSLGETQYF	TGTGCCAGCAGCTTAGGGAGCCTGGGAGAGACCCAGTACTTC	-	TRBV7-2	TRBJ2-5	-
CASRTPGQHNSPLHF	TGTGCCAGCAGGACCCCGGGACAGCATAATTCACCCCTCCACTTT	few	TRBV6-6	TRBJ1-6	TRBD1
CASSQYAGFTADTQYF	TGTGCCAGCAGCCAATACGCGGGGTTTACGGCAGATACGCAGTATTTT	-	TRBV3-1/TRBV3-2	TRBJ2-3	-
CASSQRGANTGELFF	TGTGCCAGCAGCCAACGCGGGGCGAACACCGGGGAGCTGTTTTTT	-	TRBV3-1/TRBV3-2	TRBJ2-2	-
CASSVVSGAYNEQFF	TGTGCCAGCAGCGTAGTCAGCGGGGCATACAATGAGCAGTTCTTC	-	TRBV9	TRBJ2-1	TRBD2
CASSRGLNTEAFF	TGTGCCAGCAGCAGGGGCTTGAACACTGAAGCTTTCTTT	-	TRBV3-1/TRBV3-2	TRBJ1-1	-
CASSLPTSTDTQYF	TGTGCCAGCAGCCTCCCGACTAGCACAGATACGCAGTATTTT	-	TRBV7-9	TRBJ2-3	-
CASGSGLAGGKETQYF	TGTGCTAGTGGTTCGGGACTAGCGGGGGGTAAAGAGACCCAGTACTTC	-	TRBV12-5	TRBJ2-5	TRBD2
CASSDSGLGPDEQFF	TGTGCCAGCAGTGACTCCGGACTAGGCCCGGATGAGCAGTTCTTC	-	TRBV6-4	TRBJ2-1	TRBD2
CASRTQGASEAFF	TGTGCCAGCAGAACACAGGGGGCAAGTGAAGCTTTCTTT	few	TRBV7-8	TRBJ1-1	TRBD1
CASSQESGRRGETQYF	TGTGCCAGCAGCCAAGAGTCCGGGAGGAGGGGAGAGACCCAGTACTTC	-	TRBV3-1/TRBV3-2	TRBJ2-5	TRBD2